These 10 T cell receptor beta chains were sequenced from one sample in a study of response to subunit inactivated influenza vaccine. TCRdb re-analysed the RT-PCR reads in MiXCR, keeping a single row per CDR3 protein. The sample has around 170,000 distinct CDR3 sequences, around a tenth seen once; the top ten hold about a third. Sequencing was performed on CD8+ T cells sorted from PBMCs, taken about 24 months after vaccination. The receptors derive from a man aged 50 to 69 who received an inactivated influenza vaccine.

In this sample, this clonotype turned up many times. This chain connects TRBV6-2 or TRBV6-3 to TRBJ1-5, with D unresolved. The germline CDR1 and CDR2 sequences are MNHEY and SVGEGT. V lost 5 bases, J lost 3 bases, and 11 bases lay in between. This CDR3 is 14 amino acids long. The CDR3 sequence: CASSRRADNQPQHF. CDR3 sequence (DNA): TGTGCCAGCAGTCGGAGGGCTGACAATCAGCCCCAGCATTTT.

This clonotype has just a few counts. The chain carries TRBV4-1 and TRBJ1-4, with no clear D. The V gene lost 3 bases and the J gene lost 5 bases, with 7 bases spanning the gap. The CDR3 runs 13 residues. Germline lookup yields CDR1 MGHRA and CDR2 YSYEKL. CDR3 amino acids: CASSHTINEKLFF. CDR3 nucleotide sequence: TGCGCCAGCAGCCACACCATCAATGAAAAACTGTTTTTT.

This rearrangement joins TRBV15 to TRBJ2-1, with 8 bases lining up with TRBD2. J gave up 10 bases and V 5 bases, and 7 bases lay outside the gene matches. The length of the CDR3 is 13 residues. The germline gives CDR1 LNHNV, CDR2 YYDKDF (reference sequence). The chain's CDR3 is CATSSGGTREQFF. The CDR3 DNA reads TGTGCCACCAGCTCCGGGGGGACTAGGGAGCAGTTCTTC.

V and J are TRBV7-2 and TRBJ1-2; D uncertain. Trimming shortened V by 1 base and J by 2 bases, and 11 bases separated the two germline ends. Germline V gene data show CDR1 as SGHTA and CDR2 as FQGNSA. The CDR3 is 15 residues long. Here the CDR3 reads CASSLDEDSNYGYTF. The CDR3 DNA reads as TGTGCCAGCAGCTTAGACGAGGACTCGAACTATGGCTACACCTTC.

This clonotype was counted a few times. The chain joins TRBV14 to TRBJ2-1; 8 positions agree with TRBD1. From germline, CDR1 is SGHDN and CDR2 FVKESK. The CDR3 runs to 14 residues. J gave up 5 bases and V 7 bases, and 7 bases lay outside the gene matches. The CDR3 nucleotides read TGTGCCAGCAAGATAACGGACAGGGACAATGAGCAGTTCTTC. Translating gives CASKITDRDNEQFF.

CDR3 residues: CASSRAITSPQETQYF. CDR3 nucleotides: TGCGCCAGCAGCCGCGCGATAACTAGCCCCCAAGAGACCCAGTACTTC. This chain uses TRBV4-3 with TRBJ2-5; TRBD2 is a possible D gene (6 bases). Trimming took 4 bases from V and 1 from J, leaving 16 bases between them. The germline V gene encodes CDR1 LGHNA and CDR2 YSLEER. CDR3 size: 16 residues.

The chain links TRBV12-3 or TRBV12-4 to TRBJ2-3, with D unresolved. The germline V and J ends were trimmed by 1 base and 4 bases, with 9 bases remaining between them. The CDR3 consists of 14 residues. The CDR3 nucleotides are TGTGCCAGCAGTTTAGGTTCTCGAGCAGATACGCAGTATTTT. It is translated as CASSLGSRADTQYF.

The chain carries TRBV12-3 or TRBV12-4 and TRBJ2-1; TRBD1 is a possible D gene (5 bases). V gave up 5 bases and J gave up 15 bases, with 20 bases separating them. CDR3 size: 13 residues. The CDR3 DNA follows: TGTGCCAGCAGTGACCACAGGCAAGGGGTCCGGTTCTTC. This sequence encodes CASSDHRQGVRFF.

The chain links TRBV6-1 to TRBJ2-3; 12 bases map to TRBD2. Germline trimming cut 7 bases from V and 1 base from J; bases unmatched to any gene: 9. The CDR3 is 17 amino acids. Per the germline V gene, CDR1 is MNHNS and CDR2 is SASEGT. Here the CDR3 DNA reads TGTGCCAGCATCCTTCGACTAGCGGGAGTGGGCACAGATACGCAGTATTTT. Amino acids: CASILRLAGVGTDTQYF.

This clonotype has at least ten counts. V usage is TRBV29-1 and J usage is TRBJ2-7; unclear D gene. This CDR3 is built from 13 residues. V lost 1 base and J 0 bases, leaving 7 bases between the germline ends. Germline assignment: CDR1 SQVTM and CDR2 ANQGSEA. The CDR3 DNA reads TGCAGCGTTGAAGGGCTAGGCTCCTACGAGCAGTACTTC. This translates into CSVEGLGSYEQYF.